These 3 T cell receptor beta chains originate from one sample sequenced in a study of blood T cell repertoires in COVID-19. The data were produced by immunoSEQ multiplex PCR, yet TCRdb's version contains in-frame clones alone and is incomplete. Among 250,000 to 350,000 clones listed, less than 85% were seen once. Sequenced material: peripheral blood. The source of these receptors is a human donor with COVID-19, enrolled during active disease. The donor label of this sample is uncertain.

The rearrangement uses TRBV3-1 (or the pseudogene TRBV3-2) and TRBJ2-1; 12 nucleotides line up with TRBD2. The CDR3 contains 17 residues. J lost 6 bases, V lost 0 bases, and 6 bases had no gene match. Germline loops: CDR1 LGHDT, CDR2 YNNKEL (reference sequence). This CDR3 is CASSQDRLAGVSNEQFF. The DNA for the CDR3 is TGTGCCAGCAGCCAAGATCGACTAGCGGGAGTTTCCAATGAGCAGTTCTTC.

CDR3 coding DNA: TGTGCCAGCAGTTACGCCGGGACTAGCGCCGCCTACGAGCAGTACTTC. It translates to CASSYAGTSAAYEQYF. V usage is TRBV6-5 and J usage is TRBJ2-7, with 10 positions matching TRBD2. V lost 2 bases to trimming and J lost 2 bases; unmatched junction nucleotides: 6. CDR1 is MNHEY and CDR2 is SVGAGI in the germline V gene. This CDR3 spans 16 amino acids.

This chain joins TRBV10-3 and TRBJ2-6; D may be TRBD2 (7 bases). Germline CDR1 reads ENHRY; CDR2 reads SYGVKD. With 3 bases removed from V and 12 bases from J, the gap between germline ends came to 12 bases. This CDR3 is built from 13 residues. CDR3 nucleotides: TGTGCCATCAGTGAAGGGGAGGGGGGCGTCCTGACTTTC. As protein: CAISEGEGGVLTF.